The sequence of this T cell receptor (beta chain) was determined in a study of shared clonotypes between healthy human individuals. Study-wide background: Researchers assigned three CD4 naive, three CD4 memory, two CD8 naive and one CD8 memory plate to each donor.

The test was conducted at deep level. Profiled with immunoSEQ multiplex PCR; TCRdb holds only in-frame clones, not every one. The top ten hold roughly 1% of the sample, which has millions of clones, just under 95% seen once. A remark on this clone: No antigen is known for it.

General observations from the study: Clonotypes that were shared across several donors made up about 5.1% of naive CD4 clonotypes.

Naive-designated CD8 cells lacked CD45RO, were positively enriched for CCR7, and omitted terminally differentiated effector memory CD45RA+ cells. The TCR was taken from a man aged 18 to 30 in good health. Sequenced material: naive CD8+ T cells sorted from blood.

CDR3 nucleotides: TGTGCCAGCAGTCCAGCGACAGGGTTGTCCTACGAGCAGTACTTC. Translated: CASSPATGLSYEQYF. The chain employs TRBV6-5 and TRBJ2-7; 7 nucleotides agree with TRBD1. With V trimmed by 5 bases and J by 1 base, 8 bases remained unmatched. CDR3 length: 15 amino acids. Germline CDR1 is MNHEY and CDR2 is SVGAGI.